This TCR beta chain was sequenced during a study of blood T cell repertoires in COVID-19. TCRdb's table, derived via immunoSEQ multiplex PCR, lists solely in-frame clones and lacks some. In the table there are fewer than 400,000 clones, approximately 89% of which are singletons. This study enrolled people aged about 18 to 100 from around 26 US geographic areas. Clinical histories supplied by participants themselves formed the basis of cohort assignment. For recovered donors of Cohort 3, there were two negative PCRs, clearance, or symptom resolution. CDR1 and CDR2 (germline): LGHNT, FRNRAP. Trimming cost V 6 bases and J 1 base; bases outside gene matches: 2. The CDR3 consists of 14 residues.

The origin of this receptor is a woman in her thirties who had recovered from COVID-19. Sequencing used PBMCs or T cells enriched from blood (not recorded which). The gene calls are TRBV12-5 and TRBJ2-1, with 8 bases that match TRBD2. The CDR3 DNA reads as TGTGCTAGTGGCAGCGGGAGTTCCTACAATGAGCAGTTCTTC. Translated, it gives CASGSGSSYNEQFF.